This entry features one TCR beta chain sequence. No antigen is known for it. The sample holds no much larger clone one base away, and base qualities are not on file. The data originate from a study of brain T cells in children with intractable seizures (dated by TCRdb to 2020 to 2022). At the level of the whole study: Resected brain tissue from roughly 50 pediatric epilepsy surgery cases was first screened for immune gene transcripts using a NanoString immunology panel. Of the roughly twelve selected surgery cases, pre-surgery blood was also sequenced for eight, so four had brain tissue only. Overall study results and their limits: Viral specificity was inferred only from CDR3 sequence similarity, and patients' HCMV serostatus was unknown. Because sequencing depth differed between pre- and post-surgery blood, the absence of clones from the pre-surgery sample may reflect undersampling.

Taken from cysteine to phenylalanine, the CDR3 has 15 residues. Solely the CDR3 DNA is kept, with 45 bases framed from the first base. Taken from the germline V gene (reference sequence), the CDR1 and CDR2 loops are LGHDT and YNNKEL. Trimmed from V: 4 bases; trimmed from J: 5 bases; junction bases lacking a gene match: 7. Read against the paper, the sample's time point label means: blood from clinic visit 5 months post-surgery; TSC patient then seizure free. The surgery cases that showed the highest brain T cell transcript signatures were chosen for TCR beta chain sequencing of brain tissue, and of blood when it was available. Before surgery, the patients had been given at least one anti-epileptic drug. The TCR-sequenced patients were children whose drug-resistant epilepsy was caused by tuberous sclerosis complex, focal cortical dysplasia, Rasmussen encephalitis or hemimegalencephaly. The Monarch genomic DNA purification kit was used to extract bulk genomic DNA from unsorted brain tissue and whole blood.

The immunoSEQ assay was applied to genomic DNA to generate the TCR beta chain sequences. The paper's processing steps were these. CDR3 sequences not starting with the conserved framework cysteine at position 104 were manually removed. To get clonality, the normalized Shannon's Diversity Index was subtracted from one, giving values from 0 (maximal diversity) to 1 (oligoclonal). Chi-squared comparison-of-proportions tests assessed whether the same CDR3 differed in frequency between samples, such as brain versus blood. Public clonotypes were found through immuneACCESS searches, while the VDJdb browser was used to judge similarity to known antiviral clonotypes. Sourced from immuneACCESS, this table was stored by TCRdb with only in-frame sequences that have V and J called. A share of the clones is absent; for the studies checked, an unresolved V gene accounts for under half, and the remainder has no known explanation. Clonal size and the V and J genes are those of that table, whereas D and trimming came from the DNA. The sample table records about 350,000 clones; approximately 93% of these occur just once. The ten top clones hold roughly 5.7% of the sample.

The chain is encoded by TRBV3-1 (or the pseudogene TRBV3-2) joined to TRBJ2-5; 10 bases in between match TRBD2. This clonotype originated in a boy under three years old with tuberous sclerosis and intractable seizures. Material: peripheral blood, obtained approximately 5 months after surgery. The CDR3 is CASSPEAGGPETQYF. Read as DNA, the sequence is TGTGCCAGCAGCCCGGAAGCGGGGGGGCCGGAGACCCAGTACTTC.